The clone carrying this T cell receptor beta chain was picked up many times. Its matching antigen is unknown. The cDNA came from 5'RACE with 10-nucleotide random UMIs. TCRdb processed the 5' RACE reads anew with MiXCR; each CDR3 protein has one entry. The profile shows about 59,000 distinct CDR3 sequences, 24% of them singletons. This entry comes from a study of neurological immune-mediated disorders. Overall study findings and caveats: The level of TCR clonal expansion was highest in patients with HTLV-1-associated myelopathy and lowest in multiple sclerosis, where it fell below the level seen in healthy controls.

As to time point: technical triplicate 2. Germline CDR1 SQVTM, CDR2 ANQGSEA. Trimming removed 1 base at V and 1 base at J, with 4 bases between. This CDR3 is built from 12 residues. The chain combines TRBV29-1 with TRBJ1-1, with no clear D. This TCR was recovered from a man between 60 and 75 years old with HTLV-1-associated myelopathy (HAM/TSP). The sequenced sample consisted of PBMCs. The CDR3 loop is CSVEVRNTEAFF. The CDR3 DNA reads TGCAGCGTTGAAGTGAGGAACACTGAAGCTTTCTTT.